The sequence of this TCR beta chain was determined in a study of blood T cell repertoires in COVID-19. The assay was immunoSEQ multiplex PCR, and TCRdb's table has in-frame clones only and misses some. The sample shows about 62,000 clones, 75% to 90% of them seen only once. Patients at the Seattle site were enrolled during active infection and followed longitudinally. The TCR was taken from a woman aged 60-75 years with COVID-19, enrolled during active disease. The sequencing input was peripheral blood.

CDR3 region: CASDTLQNTEAFF. The DNA of the CDR3 is TGTGCCTCGGACACTTTACAGAACACTGAAGCTTTCTTT. The rearrangement links TRBV30 to TRBJ1-1, with D possibly being TRBD1 (5 bases). Germline V lookup: CDR1 GTSNPN, CDR2 SVGIG (reference sequence). V was clipped by 7 bases and J by 1 base, with 13 bases between them. The CDR3 is made up of 13 amino acids.